This T cell receptor beta chain is from a study of molecular identifiers for immune sequencing clone quantification. Study at large: In the replicates, RNA derived from approximately 20,000 or 100,000 naive CD8 cells was divided into five parts, and four were sequenced.

For bulk TCR libraries, previously described methods and listed TCR primers were used. Via MiXCR, TCRdb re-called the PCR reads, giving one row per CDR3 protein. Of tens of thousands of distinct CDR3 sequences listed, around 19% are singletons. The CDR3 runs 16 residues. Trimming pared 2 bases from V and 1 base from J, leaving 14 bases between. From germline, CDR1 is SGHTA and CDR2 FQGNSA. The study's findings and limits: Because of identical TCR molecules sharing a barcode, sizes of highly expanded clones could be underestimated.

At least ten counts were recorded for this clonotype. Its specificity is not known. Sorting defined naive CD8 T cells as CD8+CD4-CCR7+CD45RA+. Sequencing was carried out using naive CD8+ T cells from blood, with Jurkat cell RNA spiked in. Documented subset: FACS-sorted CD8+CD4-CCR7+CD45RA+ naive T cells. The sequence was obtained from a human donor in good health. Some libraries in this study had Jurkat cell RNA spiked in. This chain links TRBV7-2 with TRBJ2-5; maybe TRBD2 (5 bases). The CDR3 here is CASSLTESGPQETQYF. The CDR3 region has the DNA TGTGCCAGCAGCTTAACCGAAAGCGGTCCCCAAGAGACCCAGTACTTC.